Detailed here is one T cell receptor beta chain. The data belong to a study of blood T cell repertoires in COVID-19. Sequencing was performed with immunoSEQ multiplex PCR; in TCRdb, only in-frame clones are kept and a portion is missing. The data contain tens of thousands of clones, under 85% of them singletons. Germline-derived CDR1 and CDR2 are MNHEY and SMNVEV (reference sequence). The CDR3 runs 16 residues. With 7 bases clipped from V and 9 bases from J, the junction kept 16 bases outside the gene matches. The V call is TRBV27, the J call TRBJ2-7, with 12 bases identical to TRBD2. This clonotype originated in a woman of 80 years or more with COVID-19, enrolled during active disease. The sequenced material came from peripheral blood. CDR3 protein: CASTPRGASGRVGQYF. For the CDR3, the DNA is TGTGCCAGCACCCCCAGAGGGGCTAGCGGGAGGGTGGGGCAGTACTTC.